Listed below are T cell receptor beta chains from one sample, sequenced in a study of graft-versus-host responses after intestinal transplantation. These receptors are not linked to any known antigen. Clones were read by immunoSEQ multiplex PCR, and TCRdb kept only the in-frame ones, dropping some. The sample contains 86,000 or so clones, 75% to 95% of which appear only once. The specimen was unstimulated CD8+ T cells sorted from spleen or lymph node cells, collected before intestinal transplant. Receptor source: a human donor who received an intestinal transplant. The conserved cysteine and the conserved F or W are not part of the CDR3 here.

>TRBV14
ASSPLDRGDTGELF
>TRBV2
ASSEKMESVGNTIY
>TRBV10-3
AISRTGGEGEKLF
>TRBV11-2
ASSPDGSSTDTQY
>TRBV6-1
ASSWTGGTYEQY
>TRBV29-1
SVSGLAYNEQF
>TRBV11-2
ASSFAGLDNEQF
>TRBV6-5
ASRLAEYYEQY
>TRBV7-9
ASSGHGGVYIWGYT
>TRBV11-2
ASSFGLGSSYEQY
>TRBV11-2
ASSLVRRQPTDTQY
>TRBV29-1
SARAGASYEQY
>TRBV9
ASSARGGASYNEQF
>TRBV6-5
ASSYGHRSDEKLF
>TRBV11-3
ASSSGGFQQF
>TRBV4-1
ASSLGRGGVGRNNQPQH
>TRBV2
ASREGGTEAF
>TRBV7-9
ASSSERAGQYEQY
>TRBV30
ASDWGDSDTQY
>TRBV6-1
ASTDSQETQY
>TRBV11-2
ASSLTDTGESRGYT
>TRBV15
ATSPGWGNTEAF
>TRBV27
ASSLGTSAYNEQF
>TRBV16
ASSPSDYEQY
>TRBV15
ATSRDRAADYGYT
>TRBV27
ASSLRTGVAGELF
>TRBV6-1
ALTVDPQETQY
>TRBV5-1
ASSPWGQGSTEAF
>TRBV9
ASSVGQGHSPLH
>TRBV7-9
ASSPPPAAGTSDSYEQY
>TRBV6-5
ASSYQSEDGYT
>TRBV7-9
ASNSNGGYGYGYT
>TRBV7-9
ASSFGGLNEQF
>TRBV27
ASSLAGPGYEQF
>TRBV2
ASSESKSYEQY
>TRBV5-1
ASSFGTDLAEQY
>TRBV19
ASSIVAETDTQY
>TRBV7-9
ASSRPNTGELF
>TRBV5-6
ASSLTSGHNEQF